The rows below give T cell receptor beta chains drawn from one sample of a study of Ad26.COV2.S vaccination and SARS-CoV-2 variants. The repertoire was sequenced with immunoSEQ multiplex PCR; TCRdb's copy has only in-frame clones and lacks some. This table holds hundreds of thousands of clones, more than 80% found once. This material consisted of peripheral blood, taken in a trial of Ad26.COV2.S vaccine versus placebo. All receptors derive from a person aged 18-65 years who received the Ad26.COV2.S COVID-19 vaccine or a placebo. Both conserved end residues are part of each CDR3. The D gene is left open where the match is weak. Part of the rows lack a size; the others show once, few, many or a class for expanded clones.

cdr3_nt	cdr3_aa	d_call	clone_size	v_call	j_call
TGTGCCAGCAGTTACTCCAGGGGGAACACTGAAGCTTTCTTT	CASSYSRGNTEAFF	NA	NA	TRBV6-5	TRBJ1-1
TGTGCCAGCAGCTCCCAGGGACTTGGCTACGAGCAGTACTTC	CASSSQGLGYEQYF	NA	NA	TRBV7-9	TRBJ2-7
TGTGCCAACGGACAGGGCACAGATACGCAGTATTTT	CANGQGTDTQYF	TRBD1	NA	TRBV2	TRBJ2-3
TGTGCCAGCAGCTCAACAAAAAACACAGGGGGTAGGGTAGCCACTGAAGCTTTCTTT	CASSSTKNTGGRVATEAFF	TRBD1	NA	TRBV7-9	TRBJ1-1
TGCGCCAGCAGCCAAGCAGGGGTCGTGGGCACAGATACGCAGTATTTT	CASSQAGVVGTDTQYF	NA	NA	TRBV4-3	TRBJ2-3
TGTGCCAGCAGCCTAGACACTCGTCCCCCCTCCAATGAGCAGTTCTTC	CASSLDTRPPSNEQFF	NA	NA	TRBV7-6	TRBJ2-1
TGTGCCAGCAGCTTACCTAGGGGGGGCAACTACAATGAGCAGTTCTTC	CASSLPRGGNYNEQFF	NA	once	TRBV7-2	TRBJ2-1
TGTGCCAGCAGCTTGGGTGGGACTAGCGAACGAAATGAGCAGTTCTTC	CASSLGGTSERNEQFF	TRBD2	NA	TRBV5-4	TRBJ2-1
TGTGCCAGCACCAAGAGGGGACTAGCGGGAGGTGAGTTCTTC	CASTKRGLAGGEFF	TRBD2	NA	TRBV27	TRBJ2-1
TGTGCCAGCAGTGGGGACAGGGGCCTTACCTACAATGAGCAGTTCTTC	CASSGDRGLTYNEQFF	TRBD1	NA	TRBV7-9	TRBJ2-1
TGTGCCAGCAGTCGATACGGACTAGCGGCAGGAAAAGAGACCCAGTACTTC	CASSRYGLAAGKETQYF	TRBD2	NA	TRBV28	TRBJ2-5
TGTGCCGCATCGGACAGGGCGAGGGGCTACACCTTC	CAASDRARGYTF	TRBD1	NA	TRBV28	TRBJ1-2
TGTGCCAGCAGCTCCCTCCGGGACAGGGGAAATGAGCAGTTCTTC	CASSSLRDRGNEQFF	TRBD1	NA	TRBV11-2	TRBJ2-1
TGTGCCAGCAGTGAAAGAGGGGAACTATTCGAGCAGTACTTC	CASSERGELFEQYF	NA	NA	TRBV2	TRBJ2-7
TGTGCCAGCCCCCAAGGAAGGTATGCTTTCTTT	CASPQGRYAFF	NA	NA	TRBV25-1	TRBJ1-1
TGCGCCAGCAGGTCACCGGGACAGCGCTTAGCTAATGAAAAACTGTTTTTT	CASRSPGQRLANEKLFF	TRBD1	NA	TRBV10-1	TRBJ1-4
TGTGCCAGCAGCGTTATAGGGGGGAGTACATTATACGAGCAGTACTTC	CASSVIGGSTLYEQYF	NA	NA	TRBV11-2	TRBJ2-7
TGCGCCAGCAGCCAGCGGAAAACGTCCAACAATGAGCAGTTCTTC	CASSQRKTSNNEQFF	NA	once	TRBV4-1	TRBJ2-1
TGTGCCAGCAGCTCAACTAGCGGGAGAGGGGGCTCCTACAATGAGCAGTTCTTC	CASSSTSGRGGSYNEQFF	TRBD2	NA	TRBV11-3	TRBJ2-1
TGCGCCAGCAGCCAAGAGTTGAGGGAGTCCGTTGTTTGGGGCTACACCTTC	CASSQELRESVVWGYTF	NA	NA	TRBV4-3	TRBJ1-2
TGTGCCAGCAGTTTACAGCCCACTGAAGCTTTCTTT	CASSLQPTEAFF	NA	NA	TRBV12-3/TRBV12-4	TRBJ1-1
TGCGCCAGCAGCTCAGGGACTCTCACAGATACGCAGTATTTT	CASSSGTLTDTQYF	NA	NA	TRBV5-1	TRBJ2-3
TGTGCCAGCAACCCTACCGGGACGTCTGAAGCTTTCTTT	CASNPTGTSEAFF	NA	NA	TRBV11-2	TRBJ1-1
TGTGCCAGCAGCTTGGGAGGTAACAGGGGGCCTCTGGAGCAGTACTTC	CASSLGGNRGPLEQYF	TRBD1	NA	TRBV5-4	TRBJ2-7
TGTGCCAGCAGTCCCATGGGTTCGGGGTCATCCGAGCAGTACTTC	CASSPMGSGSSEQYF	NA	NA	TRBV14	TRBJ2-7
TGCGCCAGCAGTGAAACGAGCGTTACCTCCTACGAGCAGTACTTC	CASSETSVTSYEQYF	NA	NA	TRBV10-2	TRBJ2-7
TGTGCCAGCAGTGGGCAGACCGATGAAAAACTGTTTTTT	CASSGQTDEKLFF	NA	NA	TRBV2	TRBJ1-4
TGTGCCAGCACCGGGACAGGGGTCTACGAGCAGTACTTC	CASTGTGVYEQYF	TRBD1	NA	TRBV6-5	TRBJ2-7
TGTGCCAGCGTACCCACCCGGGACAGGGCCCACGAGCAGTACTTC	CASVPTRDRAHEQYF	TRBD1	NA	TRBV11-1	TRBJ2-7
TGTGCCAGTAGTATGTTTTCGACTAGCGCCCAGAGGGAGCAGTTCTTC	CASSMFSTSAQREQFF	TRBD2	NA	TRBV19	TRBJ2-1